A few counts support the clone carrying this T cell receptor (beta chain). Its antigen is not identified. This entry belongs to a study of blood T cells in healthy people across ages. General study findings and limits: Estimates drawn from one million T cells were deemed to understate diversity. Using unsorted PBMCs precluded a conclusive naive versus antigen-experienced comparison. TCR beta diversity tracked closely with naive T cell percentage.

The V gene's germline CDR1 is MNHEY and CDR2 SMNVEV (reference sequence). This CDR3 has 16 residues. V shed 6 bases and J shed 2 bases, with 20 bases lying between them. Through a sample-barcoded 5' primer and a J-beta primer mix, a second PCR was run for roughly 6 to 11 cycles. In TCRdb, the 5' RACE reads were re-called with MiXCR into one record per CDR3 protein. Seen here are fewer than 800,000 distinct CDR3 sequences, about 52% observed once, and the top ten hold around 32%. V usage is TRBV27 and J usage is TRBJ2-7; D might be TRBD2 (5 bases). The sequence came from a woman in her sixties or seventies in good health. Specimen: blood. DNA of the CDR3: TGTGCCAGCAGAGCCGTGGGTAGCGTCCCCCCCTACGAGCAGTACTTC. It yields the protein CASRAVGSVPPYEQYF.